This TCR beta chain was recorded in a study of shared clonotypes between healthy human individuals. Note on this clone: Its target is not known.

Sequenced by immunoSEQ multiplex PCR; TCRdb stores in-frame clones only, minus some. Of some 2,400,000 clones in the sample, about 94% were seen once. V shed 0 bases and J shed 0 bases, with 8 bases lying between them. The CDR3 has 15 amino acids. Per germline, CDR1 SGDLS and CDR2 YYNGEE. Study-wide points: Memory subsets had estimated richness that was generally smaller than that of naive subsets.

The sequenced sample consisted of naive CD4+ T cells sorted from blood. Described subset: CD45RA+ positively selected. The clonotype was recovered from a man aged 18 to 29 in good health. This chain links TRBV9 with TRBJ2-3; D is ambiguous. This CDR3 reads CASSVGASSTDTQYF. The CDR3 nucleotides are TGTGCCAGCAGCGTAGGAGCTAGTAGCACAGATACGCAGTATTTT.